In this sample, the clone carrying this TCR beta chain turned up a few times. CDR3 length: 15 amino acids. Losses at the gene ends were 5 bases for V and 5 bases for J; bases not matched to a gene: 10. CDR1 is MNHEY, CDR2 SMNVEV, per germline (reference sequence). The data are from a study of patients and donors after allogeneic stem cell transplantation. TCRdb independently ran MiXCR on the RT-PCR reads; one entry per CDR3 protein. The table has about 74,000 distinct CDR3 sequences, 26% seen once. This chain uses TRBV27 with TRBJ1-2, with 8 bases lining up with TRBD1. This TCR came from a human donor who was either an allogeneic HSCT recipient or a stem cell or donor lymphocyte infusion donor (not recorded which). It is not recorded whose cells these are; they may come from a transplant donor. The sample was blood, either unsorted or a sorted T cell fraction (not recorded which). CDR3 residues: CASSPWTGRKYGYTF. The CDR3 DNA reads as TGTGCCAGCAGTCCATGGACAGGGCGGAAGTATGGCTACACCTTC.